The clone carrying this T cell receptor (beta chain) came up once. Sequencing was performed with immunoSEQ multiplex PCR; in TCRdb, only in-frame clones are kept and a portion is missing. This sample carries tens of thousands of clones, 80% to 95% of them seen once, and the ten largest clones take less than 2.5%. There are 13 residues in the CDR3. With 3 bases removed from V and 1 base from J, the gap between germline ends came to 7 bases. Germline V gene sequence: CDR1 SGDLS, CDR2 YYNGEE. The sample is drawn from a study of T cell changes during pregnancy in multiple sclerosis. The material sequenced was peripheral blood, taken in the first trimester of pregnancy. This chain joins TRBV9 and TRBJ2-5; possible D gene TRBD2, 6 bases. The receptor was derived from a female donor with multiple sclerosis, enrolled in a pregnancy study. The CDR3 nucleotides read TGTGCCAGCAGCGAGGGACTCCAAGAGACCCAGTACTTC. Its protein is CASSEGLQETQYF.